In its sample, the clone carrying this TCR beta chain was seen a few times. Antigen unknown. TCRdb keeps only in-frame clones here, not all; method: immunoSEQ multiplex PCR. In the table there are approximately 14,000 clones, approximately 81% of which are singletons. The length of the CDR3 is 15 residues. Trimming shortened V by 5 bases and J by 10 bases, and 18 bases separated the two germline ends. The germline V gene has CDR1 SGHDN and CDR2 FVKESK. The sample belongs to a study of monozygotic twins with cystic fibrosis. Study overall: Libraries were built from 3 to 3.5 micrograms of fragmented DNA using about 15 PCR cycles.

Study-wide results and caveats: The repertoire was suggested to be naive-dominated, clonality median about 0.0095. Unrelated CF individuals shared fewer identical clonotypes than monozygotic CF twins.

This receptor was obtained from a boy aged 5 to 17 with cystic fibrosis. The V and J genes are TRBV14 and TRBJ1-6; D gene uncertain. The sequenced sample consisted of blood. CDR3 sequence reads: CASSGRSWFGSPLHF. CDR3 nucleotides: TGTGCCAGCAGCGGACGGAGTTGGTTTGGCTCACCCCTCCACTTT.